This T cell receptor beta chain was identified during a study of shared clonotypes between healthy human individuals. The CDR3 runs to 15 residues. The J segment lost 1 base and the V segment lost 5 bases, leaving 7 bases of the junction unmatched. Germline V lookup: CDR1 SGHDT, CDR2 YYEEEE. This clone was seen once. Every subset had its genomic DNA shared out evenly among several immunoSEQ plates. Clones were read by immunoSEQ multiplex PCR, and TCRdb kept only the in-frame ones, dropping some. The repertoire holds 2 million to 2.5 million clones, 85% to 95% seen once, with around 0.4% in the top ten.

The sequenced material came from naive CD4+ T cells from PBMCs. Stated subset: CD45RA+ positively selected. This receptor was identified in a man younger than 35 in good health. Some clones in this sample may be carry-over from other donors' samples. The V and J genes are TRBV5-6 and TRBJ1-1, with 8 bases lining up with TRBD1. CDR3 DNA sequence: TGTGCCAGCAGAAGAACCGGGACAGGGAACACTGAAGCTTTCTTT. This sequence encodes CASRRTGTGNTEAFF.